Sequencing of this T cell receptor (beta chain) was carried out in a study of early T cells in non-severe SARS-CoV-2 infection. Overall study context: The input, bulk RNA from unsorted whole blood, was sequenced, and chains were unpaired.

This clonotype has just a few counts. One entry per CDR3 protein, called by TCRdb with MiXCR from the 5' RACE reads. The data contain around 58,000 distinct CDR3 sequences, roughly 8.2% of them singletons. Trimming removed 0 bases from V and 4 bases from J, with 9 bases in between. Per germline, CDR1 MGHRA and CDR2 YSYEKL. This CDR3 spans 14 amino acids. Sequencing was performed on whole blood, taken at baseline. The chain uses TRBV4-1 and TRBJ2-5; D not certain. The origin of this receptor is an adult who was a healthcare worker with PCR-confirmed SARS-CoV-2 infection or an uninfected control (not recorded which). This chain's CDR3 is CASSQDKDAETQYF. In DNA, the CDR3 is TGCGCCAGCAGCCAAGATAAGGATGCAGAGACCCAGTACTTC.